These 5 T cell receptor beta chains came from one sample sequenced in a study of blood T cell repertoires in COVID-19. The assay was immunoSEQ multiplex PCR, and TCRdb's table has in-frame clones only and misses some. The sample holds roughly 100,000 clones, 80% seen once. Sequencing was carried out using peripheral blood. These receptors were taken from a human donor in a cohort sampled during active COVID-19.

V gene TRBV28 combines with J gene TRBJ2-1, with 7 positions matching TRBD2. Trimming cost V 4 bases and J 7 bases; bases outside gene matches: 13. The CDR3 loop spans 16 amino acids. Germline V CDR1 and CDR2: MDHEN, SYDVKM. The DNA for the CDR3 is TGTGCCAGCAGTTCCAGCAGGGCTAGCGGTACTAATGAGCAGTTCTTC. Translating gives CASSSSRASGTNEQFF.

CDR3 sequence: CATSRDRGGMANEKLFF. CDR3 bases: TGTGCCACCAGCAGAGATAGAGGTGGTATGGCTAATGAAAAACTGTTTTTT. J is TRBJ1-4 and V is TRBV15; D is uncertain. Germline V gene data show CDR1 as LNHNV and CDR2 as YYDKDF (reference sequence). This CDR3 has 17 residues. V was trimmed by 0 bases and J by 3 bases, leaving 14 bases between them.

This chain joins TRBV5-5 and TRBJ2-3, with D perhaps TRBD2 (5 bases). Trimming pared 1 base from V and 4 bases from J, leaving 10 bases between. Germline CDR1 is SGHKS and CDR2 is YYEKEE (reference sequence). This CDR3 spans 14 amino acids. The CDR3 nucleotides read TGTGCCAGCAGCTTGTATTGGGGAGCAGATACGCAGTATTTT. Encoded protein: CASSLYWGADTQYF.

This chain uses TRBV5-8 with TRBJ2-7, with 8 positions matching TRBD2. With V trimmed by 3 bases and J by 3 bases, 5 bases remained unmatched. This CDR3 region has 14 residues. Germline V gives CDR1 SGHTS, CDR2 YDEGEE. The CDR3 is CASSSILAVYEQYF. DNA for the CDR3: TGTGCCAGCAGCTCGATACTAGCGGTCTACGAGCAGTACTTC.

The V call is TRBV27, the J call TRBJ1-5; D is ambiguous. CDR3 length: 14 amino acids. V lost 5 bases to trimming and J lost 1 base, with 9 bases between them. From germline, CDR1 is MNHEY and CDR2 SMNVEV (reference sequence). The CDR3: CASSSGWSNQPQHF. DNA for the CDR3: TGTGCCAGCAGTAGTGGCTGGAGCAATCAGCCCCAGCATTTT.